Following are 18 T cell receptor beta chains from one sample sequenced in a study of shared clonotypes between healthy human individuals. Data came from immunoSEQ multiplex PCR; TCRdb stores just in-frame clones and leaves some out. The sample has more than 1.2 million clones, about 98.5% seen once; the top ten hold about 0.35%. The sequenced material came from naive CD4+ T cells sorted from blood. Subset specified: CD45RA+ positively selected. Receptors were obtained from a man younger than 40 in good health.

The sample holds a few counts of this clone. Distinct nucleotide sequences in the sample also encode this CDR3. V is TRBV7-9 and J is TRBJ1-2; 7 bases line up with TRBD1. Germline V gene lookup returns CDR1 SEHNR and CDR2 FQNEAQ (reference sequence). There are 13 residues in the CDR3. The V gene end was trimmed by 5 bases and the J gene end by 2 bases; junction bases not matched to a gene: 2. The CDR3 DNA reads TGTGCCAGCAGCCCGGACAGGAACTATGGCTACACCTTC. Protein sequence: CASSPDRNYGYTF.

The chain combines TRBV9 with TRBJ2-7; D perhaps matches TRBD1 (5 bases). Germline CDR1 SGDLS, CDR2 YYNGEE. Trimming left V 0 bases short and J 0 bases short, with 10 bases between. This CDR3 region has 15 residues. CDR3 in amino acids: CASSVGVQGSYEQYF. For the CDR3, the DNA is TGTGCCAGCAGCGTAGGGGTTCAGGGCTCCTACGAGCAGTACTTC.

This clone was seen just once. The chain couples TRBV10-2 to TRBJ2-5, with TRBD1 identical over 8 bases. V lost 8 bases to trimming and J lost 10 bases; unmatched junction nucleotides: 15. This CDR3 spans 14 amino acids. CDR1 and CDR2 from the germline V gene are WSHSY and SAAADI. CDR3 DNA: TGCGCCAGCTCCTCGACAGGGGTATTCCGGGGCCAGTACTTC. Translating it yields CASSSTGVFRGQYF.

The chain uses TRBV5-1 and TRBJ2-2; 9 nucleotides align to TRBD1. The CDR3 contains 14 residues. J was trimmed by 6 bases and V by 6 bases; bases with no gene match: 6. CDR1 and CDR2 from the germline V gene are SGHRS and YFSETQ. The CDR3 DNA is TGCGCCAGCACACAAGGGACAGGGTCCGGGGAGCTGTTTTTT. Protein product: CASTQGTGSGELFF.

This clone was found once. The chain couples TRBV27 to TRBJ2-1, with D possibly being TRBD2 (5 bases). Germline loops: CDR1 MNHEY, CDR2 SMNVEV (reference sequence). Trimming stripped 6 bases from V and 2 bases from J, with 17 bases between. This CDR3 spans 16 amino acids. This CDR3 is CASSPPTRGPYNEQFF. The CDR3 bases are TGTGCCAGCAGCCCTCCAACTAGAGGTCCCTACAATGAGCAGTTCTTC.

V gene TRBV2 combines with J gene TRBJ2-7, with unresolved D. Per the germline V gene, CDR1 is SNHLY and CDR2 is FYNNEI. The CDR3 sequence is 13 residues long. Trimming removed 1 base from V and 11 bases from J, with 15 bases in between. The CDR3: CASSEENPSVKYF. The CDR3 bases are TGTGCCAGCAGTGAAGAGAACCCCTCCGTGAAGTACTTC.

This rearrangement joins TRBV5-1 to TRBJ2-1; D remains unclear. This CDR3 is 13 amino acids long. CDR1 SGHRS and CDR2 YFSETQ come from the germline V gene. Trimming removed 6 bases at V and 0 bases at J, with 7 bases between. CDR3 sequence reads: CASTLSSYNEQFF. CDR3 bases: TGCGCCAGCACCTTAAGCTCCTACAATGAGCAGTTCTTC.

The chain employs TRBV5-4 and TRBJ2-3; D is undetermined. Germline assignment: CDR1 SGHNT and CDR2 YYREEE (reference sequence). V lost 1 base and J 3 bases, leaving 9 bases between the germline ends. The CDR3 length is 14 residues. CDR3 sequence reads: CASSLKAGTDTQYF. The DNA for the CDR3 is TGTGCCAGCAGCTTGAAAGCTGGGACAGATACGCAGTATTTT.

This chain uses TRBV10-2 with TRBJ2-7, with D uncertain. V was shortened by 8 bases and J by 1 base, with 3 bases between the two germline ends. Looked up from germline, CDR1 is WSHSY and CDR2 is SAAADI. CDR3 length: 10 residues. The CDR3 nucleotides read TGCGCCAGCGGGTCCTACGAGCAGTACTTC. The encoded protein is CASGSYEQYF.

Worth noting for this clone: Within the sample, other DNA sequences also encode this same CDR3. The chain joins TRBV11-3 to TRBJ2-1; 8 nucleotides match TRBD1. In germline, CDR1 is SGHNT, CDR2 YENEEA. V shed 6 bases, J shed 8 bases, and the junction held 3 bases outside the gene matches. The CDR3 runs to 12 residues. The CDR3 sequence: CASSLTGDEQFF. CDR3 in DNA: TGTGCCAGCAGTCTGACAGGGGATGAGCAGTTCTTC.

The genes are TRBV6-6 and TRBJ2-1; tentatively, D is TRBD1 or TRBD2 (5 bases each). Germline CDR1 reads MNHNY; CDR2 reads SVGAGI (reference sequence). Trimming removed 5 bases from V and 8 bases from J, with 16 bases in between. This CDR3 spans 14 amino acids. This CDR3 is CASSHGAGSDEQFF. CDR3 nucleotide sequence: TGTGCCAGCAGTCACGGGGCAGGTTCCGATGAGCAGTTCTTC.

V and J are TRBV28 and TRBJ2-7, with TRBD2 identical over 14 bases. V lost 6 bases and J lost 4; bases outside the gene matches: 11. Per germline, CDR1 MDHEN and CDR2 SYDVKM. This CDR3 region has 17 residues. The CDR3 coding sequence is TGTGCCAGCAGGCGGGGACTAGCGGGAGACATTGGGTACGAGCAGTACTTC. This translates into CASRRGLAGDIGYEQYF.

J is TRBJ2-3 and V is TRBV5-4; 7 nucleotides line up with TRBD2. Unmatched junction bases numbered 7, after V lost 4 bases and J lost 2 bases. The CDR3 has 15 residues. Germline V gene sequence: CDR1 SGHNT, CDR2 YYREEE (reference sequence). CDR3 nucleotide sequence: TGTGCCAGCAGCCCGCGGCGGGAGACCACAGATACGCAGTATTTT. Residues: CASSPRRETTDTQYF.

CDR3 amino acids: CASSQGGAGFDEQYF. CDR3 DNA sequence: TGCGCCAGCAGCCAAGGGGGGGCTGGGTTCGACGAGCAGTACTTC. V and J are TRBV4-1 and TRBJ2-7; D may correspond to TRBD1 or TRBD2 (6 bases each). The germline V and J ends were trimmed by 1 base and 5 bases, with 15 bases remaining between them. The CDR3 extends over 15 amino acids. CDR1 and CDR2 from the germline V gene are MGHRA and YSYEKL.

The V gene is TRBV5-1, the J gene TRBJ2-5, with D possibly being TRBD1 (6 bases). In germline, CDR1 is SGHRS, CDR2 YFSETQ. V was trimmed by 2 bases and J by 5 bases, leaving 13 bases between them. The CDR3 spans 14 residues. The CDR3 DNA follows: TGCGCCAGCAGCTTCTTGGGGCAGGGGGAGACCCAGTACTTC. This codes for CASSFLGQGETQYF.

Concerning this clone itself: This sample includes further DNA sequences coding for the same CDR3. The rearrangement links TRBV28 to TRBJ1-5; 7 nucleotides line up with TRBD1. J was trimmed by 2 bases and V by 5 bases; bases with no gene match: 9. The CDR3 has 16 amino acids. Germline CDR1 is MDHEN and CDR2 is SYDVKM. The CDR3 loop reads CASSSHRGRGNQPQHF. The DNA of the CDR3 is TGTGCCAGCAGTAGTCACAGGGGAAGGGGCAATCAGCCCCAGCATTTT.

The chain employs TRBV5-5 and TRBJ2-1; D unresolved. Germline CDR1 reads SGHKS; CDR2 reads YYEKEE (reference sequence). The CDR3 runs 15 residues. V dropped 0 bases and J dropped 0 bases, with 7 bases sitting between them. Here the CDR3 reads CASSLVVSSYNEQFF. Written as DNA, the CDR3 is TGTGCCAGCAGCTTGGTTGTGAGCTCCTACAATGAGCAGTTCTTC.

The V and J genes are TRBV28 and TRBJ1-5; weak D call: TRBD1 (6 bases). V was trimmed by 1 base and J by 3 bases, leaving 13 bases between them. CDR3 length: 16 amino acids. CDR1 is MDHEN and CDR2 is SYDVKM in the germline V gene. The DNA for the CDR3 is TGTGCCAGCAGTTTATCGTCCGGGGGCACCAATCAGCCCCAGCATTTT. It specifies CASSLSSGGTNQPQHF.